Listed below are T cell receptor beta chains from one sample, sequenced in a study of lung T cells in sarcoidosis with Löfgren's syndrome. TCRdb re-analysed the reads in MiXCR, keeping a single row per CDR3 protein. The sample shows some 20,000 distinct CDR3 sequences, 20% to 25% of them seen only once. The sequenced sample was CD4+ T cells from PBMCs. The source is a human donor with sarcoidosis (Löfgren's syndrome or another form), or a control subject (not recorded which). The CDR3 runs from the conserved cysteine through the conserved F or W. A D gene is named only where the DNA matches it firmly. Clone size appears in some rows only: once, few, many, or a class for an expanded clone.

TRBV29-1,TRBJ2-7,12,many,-,CSVVVGFYEQYF,TGCAGCGTTGTGGTGGGGTTCTACGAGCAGTACTTC
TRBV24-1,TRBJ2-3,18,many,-,CATSDWQAEALEGDTQYF,TGTGCCACCAGTGATTGGCAGGCGGAGGCCCTAGAAGGAGATACGCAGTATTTT
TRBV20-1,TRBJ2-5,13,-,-,CSAPLQGRETQCF,TGCAGTGCACCCCTCCAGGGTAGGGAGACCCAGTGCTTC
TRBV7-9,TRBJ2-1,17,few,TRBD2,CASSLATSGLSYNEQFF,TGTGCCAGCAGCTTAGCGACTAGCGGACTCTCCTACAATGAGCAGTTCTTC
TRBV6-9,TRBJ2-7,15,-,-,CASSFTSSLSYEQYF,TGTGCCAGCAGTTTCACTAGCAGTCTATCCTACGAGCAGTACTTC
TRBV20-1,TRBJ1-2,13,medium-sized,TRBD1,CSAPRDSIYGYTF,TGCAGTGCCCCGAGGGACAGTATCTATGGCTACACCTTC
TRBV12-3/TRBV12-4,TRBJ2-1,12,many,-,CASSLRGNEQFF,TGTGCCAGCAGTTTACGGGGGAATGAGCAGTTCTTC
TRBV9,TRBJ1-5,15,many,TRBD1,CASSATGDSNQPQHF,TGTGCCAGCAGCGCTACAGGGGATAGCAATCAGCCCCAGCATTTT
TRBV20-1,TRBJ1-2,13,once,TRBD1,CSARTQGGYGYTF,TGCAGTGCTAGGACGCAGGGGGGCTATGGCTACACCTTC
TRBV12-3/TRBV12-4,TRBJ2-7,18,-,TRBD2,CASSFPGSDLAGAYEQYF,TGTGCCAGCAGTTTCCCCGGTTCGGACTTAGCGGGAGCGTACGAGCAGTACTTC
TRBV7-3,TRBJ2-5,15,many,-,CASSWGFDSQETQYF,TGTGCCAGCAGCTGGGGATTCGATTCCCAAGAGACCCAGTACTTC
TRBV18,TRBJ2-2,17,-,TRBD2,CTSSAAALAGGTGELFF,TGTACCAGCTCAGCAGCAGCCCTAGCGGGAGGCACCGGGGAGCTGTTTTTT